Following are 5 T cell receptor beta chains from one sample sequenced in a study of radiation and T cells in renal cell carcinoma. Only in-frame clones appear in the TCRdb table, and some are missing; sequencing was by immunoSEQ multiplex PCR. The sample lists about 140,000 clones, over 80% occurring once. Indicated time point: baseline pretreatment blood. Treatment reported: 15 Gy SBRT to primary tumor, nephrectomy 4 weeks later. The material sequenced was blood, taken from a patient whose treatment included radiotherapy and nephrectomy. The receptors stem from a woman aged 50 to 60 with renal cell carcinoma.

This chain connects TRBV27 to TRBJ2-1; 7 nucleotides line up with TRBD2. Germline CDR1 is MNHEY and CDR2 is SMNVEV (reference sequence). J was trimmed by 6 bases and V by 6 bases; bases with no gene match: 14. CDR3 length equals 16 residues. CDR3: CASSRQGAGILNEQFF. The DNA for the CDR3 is TGTGCCAGCAGCCGCCAAGGAGCGGGAATACTCAATGAGCAGTTCTTC.

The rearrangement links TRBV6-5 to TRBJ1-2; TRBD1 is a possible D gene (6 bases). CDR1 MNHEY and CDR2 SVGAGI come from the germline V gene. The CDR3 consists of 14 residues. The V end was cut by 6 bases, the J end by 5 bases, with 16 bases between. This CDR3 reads CASRPTRTAYGYTF. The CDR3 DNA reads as TGTGCCAGCAGACCGACTCGGACAGCATATGGCTACACCTTC.

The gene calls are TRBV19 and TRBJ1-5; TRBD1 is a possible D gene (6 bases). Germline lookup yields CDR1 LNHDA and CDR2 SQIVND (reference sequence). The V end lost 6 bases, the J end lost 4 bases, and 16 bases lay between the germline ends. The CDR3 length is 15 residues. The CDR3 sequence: CASRSLGGGNQPQHF. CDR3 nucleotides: TGTGCCAGTAGGTCCTTAGGAGGGGGAAATCAGCCCCAGCATTTT.

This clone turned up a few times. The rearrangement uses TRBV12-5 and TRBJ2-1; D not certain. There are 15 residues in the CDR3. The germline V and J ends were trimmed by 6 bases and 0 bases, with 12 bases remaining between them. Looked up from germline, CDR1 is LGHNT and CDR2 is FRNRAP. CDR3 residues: CASGSIESSYNEQFF. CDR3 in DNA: TGTGCTAGTGGCTCCATCGAGAGCTCCTACAATGAGCAGTTCTTC.

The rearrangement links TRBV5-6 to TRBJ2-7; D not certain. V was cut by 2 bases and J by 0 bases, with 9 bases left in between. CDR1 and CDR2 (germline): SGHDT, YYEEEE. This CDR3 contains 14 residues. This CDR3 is CASSFIGSSYEQYF. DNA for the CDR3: TGTGCCAGCAGCTTTATAGGCAGCTCCTACGAGCAGTACTTC.